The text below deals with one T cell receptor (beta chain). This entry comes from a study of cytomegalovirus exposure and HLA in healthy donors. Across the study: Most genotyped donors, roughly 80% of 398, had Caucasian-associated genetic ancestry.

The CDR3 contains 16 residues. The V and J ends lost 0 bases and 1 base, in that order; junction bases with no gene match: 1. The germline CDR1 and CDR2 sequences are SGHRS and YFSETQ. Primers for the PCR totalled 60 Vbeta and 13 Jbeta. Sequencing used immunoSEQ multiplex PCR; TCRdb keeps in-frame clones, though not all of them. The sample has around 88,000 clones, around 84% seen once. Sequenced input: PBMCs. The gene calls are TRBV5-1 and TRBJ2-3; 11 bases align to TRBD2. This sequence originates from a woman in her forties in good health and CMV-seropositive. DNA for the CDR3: TGCGCCAGCAGCTTGGGGGGACTAGCGGGCACAGATACGCAGTATTTT. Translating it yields CASSLGGLAGTDTQYF.